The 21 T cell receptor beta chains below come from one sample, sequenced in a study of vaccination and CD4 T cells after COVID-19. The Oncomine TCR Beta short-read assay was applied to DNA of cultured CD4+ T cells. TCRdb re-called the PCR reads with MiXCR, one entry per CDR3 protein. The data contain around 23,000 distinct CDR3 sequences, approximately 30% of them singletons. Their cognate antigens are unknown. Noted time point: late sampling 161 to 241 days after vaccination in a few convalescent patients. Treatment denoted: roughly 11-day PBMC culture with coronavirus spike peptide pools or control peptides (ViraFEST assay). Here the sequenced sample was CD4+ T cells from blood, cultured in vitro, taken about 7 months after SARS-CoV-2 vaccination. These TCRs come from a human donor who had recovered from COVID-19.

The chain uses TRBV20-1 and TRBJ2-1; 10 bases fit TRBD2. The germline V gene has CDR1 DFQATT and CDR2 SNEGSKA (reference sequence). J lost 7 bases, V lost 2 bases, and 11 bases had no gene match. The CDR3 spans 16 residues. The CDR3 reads CSARYLSGRAGNEQFF. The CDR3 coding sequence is TGCAGTGCTAGATACCTAAGCGGGAGGGCGGGGAATGAGCAGTTCTTC.

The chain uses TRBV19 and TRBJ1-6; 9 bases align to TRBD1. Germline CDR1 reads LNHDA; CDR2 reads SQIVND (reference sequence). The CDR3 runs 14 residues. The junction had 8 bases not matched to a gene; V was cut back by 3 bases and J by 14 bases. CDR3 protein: CASSMWGQGVSLHF. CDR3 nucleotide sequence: TGTGCCAGTAGTATGTGGGGACAGGGAGTTTCCCTCCACTTT.

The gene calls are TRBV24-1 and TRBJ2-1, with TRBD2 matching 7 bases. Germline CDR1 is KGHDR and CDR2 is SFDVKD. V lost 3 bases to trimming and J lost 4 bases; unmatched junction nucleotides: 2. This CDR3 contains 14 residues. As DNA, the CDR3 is TGTGCCACCAGTGATGGGAGGGGATACAATGAGCAGTTCTTC. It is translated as CATSDGRGYNEQFF.

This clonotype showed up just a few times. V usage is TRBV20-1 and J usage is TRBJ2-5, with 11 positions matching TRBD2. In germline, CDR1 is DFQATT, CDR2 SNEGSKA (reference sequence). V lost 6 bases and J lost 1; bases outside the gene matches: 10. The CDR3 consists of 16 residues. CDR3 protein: CSATGASGGIQETQYF. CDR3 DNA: TGCAGTGCAACCGGGGCTAGCGGGGGGATCCAAGAGACCCAGTACTTC.

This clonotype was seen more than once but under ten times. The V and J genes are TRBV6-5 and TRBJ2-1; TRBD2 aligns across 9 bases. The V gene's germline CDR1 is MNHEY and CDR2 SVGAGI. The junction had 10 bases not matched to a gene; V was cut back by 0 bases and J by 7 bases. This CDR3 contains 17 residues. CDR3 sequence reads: CASSYSRAGGDLNEQFF. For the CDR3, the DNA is TGTGCCAGCAGTTACTCCCGAGCGGGGGGCGACCTTAATGAGCAGTTCTTC.

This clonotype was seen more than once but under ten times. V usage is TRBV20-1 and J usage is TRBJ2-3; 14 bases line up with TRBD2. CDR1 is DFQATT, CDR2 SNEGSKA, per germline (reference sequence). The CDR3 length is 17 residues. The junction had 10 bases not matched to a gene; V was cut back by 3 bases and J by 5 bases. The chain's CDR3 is CSASIVRTSGGKDTQYF. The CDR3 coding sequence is TGCAGTGCTAGTATTGTCAGGACTAGCGGGGGGAAAGATACGCAGTATTTT.

CDR3 in amino acids: CASSQGVNYGYTF. The DNA for the CDR3 is TGTGCCAGCAGCCAGGGAGTGAACTATGGCTACACCTTC. V and J are TRBV9 and TRBJ1-2; D is perhaps TRBD1 (5 bases). Trimming shortened V by 4 bases and J by 2 bases, and 9 bases separated the two germline ends. Germline V lookup: CDR1 SGDLS, CDR2 YYNGEE. CDR3 length: 13 residues.

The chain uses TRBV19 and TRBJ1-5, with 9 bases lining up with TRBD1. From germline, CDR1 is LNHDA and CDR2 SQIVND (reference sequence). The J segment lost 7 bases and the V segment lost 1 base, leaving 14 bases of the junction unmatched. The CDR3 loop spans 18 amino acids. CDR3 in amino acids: CASSIVRDRVPSGQPQHF. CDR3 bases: TGTGCCAGTAGTATAGTCCGGGACAGGGTGCCCTCAGGGCAGCCCCAGCATTTT.

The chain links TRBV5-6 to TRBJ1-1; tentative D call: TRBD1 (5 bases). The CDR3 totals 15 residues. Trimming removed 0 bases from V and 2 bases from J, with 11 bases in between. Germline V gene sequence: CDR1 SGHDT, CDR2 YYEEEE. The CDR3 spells CASSLGGRVNTEAFF. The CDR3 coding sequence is TGTGCCAGCAGCTTGGGAGGCAGGGTAAACACTGAAGCTTTCTTT.

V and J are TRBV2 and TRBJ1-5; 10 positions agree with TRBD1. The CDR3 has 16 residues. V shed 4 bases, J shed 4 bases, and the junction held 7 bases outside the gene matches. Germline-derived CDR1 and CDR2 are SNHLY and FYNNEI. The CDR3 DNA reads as TGTGCCAGCAGTGTCCTGGGACAGGGGTCAAATCAGCCCCAGCATTTT. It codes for CASSVLGQGSNQPQHF.

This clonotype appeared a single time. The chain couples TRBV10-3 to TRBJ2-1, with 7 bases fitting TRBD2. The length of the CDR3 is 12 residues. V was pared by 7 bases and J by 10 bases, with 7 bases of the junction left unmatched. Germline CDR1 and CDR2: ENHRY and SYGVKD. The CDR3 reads CAIKSAGDEQFF. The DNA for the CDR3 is TGTGCCATCAAGTCGGCGGGAGACGAGCAGTTCTTC.

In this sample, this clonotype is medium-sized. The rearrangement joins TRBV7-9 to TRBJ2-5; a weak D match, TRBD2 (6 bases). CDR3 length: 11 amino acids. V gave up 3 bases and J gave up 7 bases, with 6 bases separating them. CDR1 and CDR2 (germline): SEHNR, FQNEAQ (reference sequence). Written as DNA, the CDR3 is TGTGCCAGCAGCTTGGGGGGGACCCAGTACTTC. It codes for CASSLGGTQYF.

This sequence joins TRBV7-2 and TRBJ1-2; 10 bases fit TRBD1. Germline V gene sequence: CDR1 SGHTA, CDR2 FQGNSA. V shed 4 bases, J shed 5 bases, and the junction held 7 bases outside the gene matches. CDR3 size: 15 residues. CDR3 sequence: CASSSRTGGGYGYTF. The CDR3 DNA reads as TGTGCCAGCAGCTCCCGGACAGGGGGTGGATATGGCTACACCTTC.

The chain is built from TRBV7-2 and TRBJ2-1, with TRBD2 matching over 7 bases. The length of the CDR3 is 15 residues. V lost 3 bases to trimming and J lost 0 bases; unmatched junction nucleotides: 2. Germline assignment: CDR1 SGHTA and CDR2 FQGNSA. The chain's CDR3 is CASSFVAGSYNEQFF. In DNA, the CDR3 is TGTGCCAGCAGCTTTGTAGCGGGCTCCTACAATGAGCAGTTCTTC.

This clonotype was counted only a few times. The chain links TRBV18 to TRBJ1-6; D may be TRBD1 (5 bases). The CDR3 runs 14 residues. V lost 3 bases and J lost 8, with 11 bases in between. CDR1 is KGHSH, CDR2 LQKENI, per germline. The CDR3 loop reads CASSPGGMDSPLHF. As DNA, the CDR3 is TGTGCCAGCTCACCCGGGGGAATGGATTCACCCCTCCACTTT.

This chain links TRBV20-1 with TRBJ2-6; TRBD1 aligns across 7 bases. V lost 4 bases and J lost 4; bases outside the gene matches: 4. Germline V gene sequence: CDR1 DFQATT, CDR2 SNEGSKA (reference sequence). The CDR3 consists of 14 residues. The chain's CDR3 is CSATDRVGANVLTF. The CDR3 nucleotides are TGCAGTGCTACAGACAGGGTCGGGGCCAACGTCCTGACTTTC.

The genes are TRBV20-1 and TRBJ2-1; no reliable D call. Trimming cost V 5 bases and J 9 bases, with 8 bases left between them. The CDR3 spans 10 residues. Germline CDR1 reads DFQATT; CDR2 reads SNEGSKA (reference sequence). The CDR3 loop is CSAGWGEQFF. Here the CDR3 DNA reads TGCAGTGCTGGCTGGGGTGAGCAGTTCTTC.

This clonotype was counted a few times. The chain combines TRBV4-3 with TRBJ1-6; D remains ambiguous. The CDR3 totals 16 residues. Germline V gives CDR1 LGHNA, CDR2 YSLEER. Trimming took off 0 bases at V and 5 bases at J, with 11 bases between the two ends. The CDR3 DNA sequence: TGCGCCAGCAGCCAAGATCCCCCGCCGAATAATTCACCCCTCCACTTT. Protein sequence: CASSQDPPPNNSPLHF.

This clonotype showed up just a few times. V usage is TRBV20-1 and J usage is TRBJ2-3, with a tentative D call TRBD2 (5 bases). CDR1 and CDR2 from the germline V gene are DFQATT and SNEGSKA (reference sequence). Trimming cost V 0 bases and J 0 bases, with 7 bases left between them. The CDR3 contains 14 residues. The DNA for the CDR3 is TGCAGTGCTAGAGAAGCGGCTAGCACAGATACGCAGTATTTT. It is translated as CSAREAASTDTQYF.

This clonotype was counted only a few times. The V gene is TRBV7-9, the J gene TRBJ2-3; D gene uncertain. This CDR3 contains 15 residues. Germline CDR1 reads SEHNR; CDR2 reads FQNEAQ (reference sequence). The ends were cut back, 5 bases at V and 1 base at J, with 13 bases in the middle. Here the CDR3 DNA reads TGTGCCAGCAGCCGAGCCGTGGCAGGCACAGATACGCAGTATTTT. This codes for CASSRAVAGTDTQYF.

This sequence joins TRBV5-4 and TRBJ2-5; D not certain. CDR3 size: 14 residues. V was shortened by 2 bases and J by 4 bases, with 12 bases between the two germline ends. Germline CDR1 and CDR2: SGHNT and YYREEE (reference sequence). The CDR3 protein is CASSLDPSGETQYF. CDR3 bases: TGTGCCAGCAGCTTAGACCCCTCCGGAGAGACCCAGTACTTC.